These T cell receptor beta chains were read from a single sample in a study of blood T cell repertoires in COVID-19. Sequenced by immunoSEQ multiplex PCR; TCRdb stores in-frame clones only, minus some. Of 150,000 to 200,000 clones listed, around 90% are singletons. The sequenced material came from peripheral blood. The source of these receptors is a man aged 35 to 55 with acute or convalescent COVID-19. Each CDR3 is given without its conserved first and last residue. Fields, in order: clone size, V gene, CDR3 protein. Clone size is not always given. Where it is, it says once, few, many or a class for expanded clones.

>few|TRBV6-1
ASSEDQGVGPEAF
>NA|TRBV7-8
ASSEPRRYRGSYEQY
>NA|TRBV4-2
ASSQDIGRTDYEQY
>NA|TRBV4-1
ASSQGQGGNTEAF
>NA|TRBV2
ASAIRQNTGELF
>NA|TRBV28
ASSLLRDTQY
>NA|TRBV18
ASSPPFQGSYEQY
>once|TRBV4-1
ASSHQGQGRTEAF
>NA|TRBV28
ASSPSGTGGGFGNTIY
>NA|TRBV28
ASSSTGENYGYT
>NA|TRBV2
ASSETGTGNTGELF
>NA|TRBV6-5
ASRLAGKNTEAF